The entry below gives a single TCR beta chain sequence along with its context. The sample is drawn from a study of T cell responses to AZD1222 COVID-19 vaccine. CDR1 and CDR2 from the germline V gene are MGHDK and SYGVNS. CDR3 size: 14 residues. The ends were cut back, 1 base at V and 0 bases at J, with 6 bases in the middle. TCRdb keeps only in-frame clones here, not all; method: immunoSEQ multiplex PCR. Found here are about 42,000 clones, around 88% of them singletons; the top ten hold around 25%. The sequence came from an adult who received the AZD1222 COVID-19 vaccine. V is TRBV25-1 and J is TRBJ2-5; D ambiguous. The sequencing used peripheral blood, collected 28 days after the second AZD1222 dose. CDR3 in DNA: TGTGCCAGCAGTGAATTAGGGCACCAAGAGACCCAGTACTTC. It is translated as CASSELGHQETQYF.